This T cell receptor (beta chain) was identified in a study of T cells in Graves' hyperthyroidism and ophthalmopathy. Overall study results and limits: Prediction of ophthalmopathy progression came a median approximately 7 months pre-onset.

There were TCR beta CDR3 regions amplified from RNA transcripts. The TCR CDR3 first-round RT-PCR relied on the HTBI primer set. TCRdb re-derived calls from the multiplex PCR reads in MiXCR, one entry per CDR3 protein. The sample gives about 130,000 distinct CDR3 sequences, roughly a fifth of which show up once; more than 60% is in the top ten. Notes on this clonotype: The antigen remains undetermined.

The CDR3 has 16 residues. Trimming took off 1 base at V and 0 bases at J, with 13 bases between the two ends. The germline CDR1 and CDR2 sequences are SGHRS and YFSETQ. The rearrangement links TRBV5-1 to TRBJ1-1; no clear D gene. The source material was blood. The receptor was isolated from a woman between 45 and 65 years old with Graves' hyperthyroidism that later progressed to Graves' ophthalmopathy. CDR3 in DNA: TGCGCCAGCAGCTTGAAGCCAGGCTACATGAACACTGAAGCTTTCTTT. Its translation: CASSLKPGYMNTEAFF.